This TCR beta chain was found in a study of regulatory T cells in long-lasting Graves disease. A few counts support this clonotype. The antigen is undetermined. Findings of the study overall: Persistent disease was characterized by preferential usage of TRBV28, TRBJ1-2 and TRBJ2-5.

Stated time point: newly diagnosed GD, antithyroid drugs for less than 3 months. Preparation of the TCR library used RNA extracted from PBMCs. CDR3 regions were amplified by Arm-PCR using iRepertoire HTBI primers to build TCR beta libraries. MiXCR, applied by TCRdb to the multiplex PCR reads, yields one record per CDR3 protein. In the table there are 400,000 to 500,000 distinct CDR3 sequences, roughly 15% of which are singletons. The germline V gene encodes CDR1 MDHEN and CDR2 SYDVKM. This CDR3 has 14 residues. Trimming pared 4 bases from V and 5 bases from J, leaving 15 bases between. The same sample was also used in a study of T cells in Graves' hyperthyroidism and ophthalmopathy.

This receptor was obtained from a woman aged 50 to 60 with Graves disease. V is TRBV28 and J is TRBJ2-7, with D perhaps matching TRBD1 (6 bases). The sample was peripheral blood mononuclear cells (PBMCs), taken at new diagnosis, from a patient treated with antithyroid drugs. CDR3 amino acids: CASSYSGTRNEQYF. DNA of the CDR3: TGTGCCAGCAGTTACTCGGGGACACGCAACGAGCAGTACTTC.